One and the same sample provided the 9 T cell receptor beta chains below, sequenced in a study of glioma-infiltrating T cells after dendritic cell vaccination. Sequencing used immunoSEQ multiplex PCR; TCRdb keeps in-frame clones, though not all of them. The sample lists tens of thousands of clones, 65% to 90% seen once, with 9.5% to 12% in the top ten. The sequencing here drew on blood, taken before dendritic cell vaccination. These receptors were taken from a human donor with glioblastoma.

This chain links TRBV5-6 with TRBJ2-7; a weak D match, TRBD1 (6 bases). V dropped 4 bases and J dropped 0 bases, with 11 bases sitting between them. The germline gives CDR1 SGHDT, CDR2 YYEEEE. This CDR3 has 14 residues. Here the CDR3 reads CASSPTGSSYEQYF. The CDR3 region has the DNA TGTGCCAGCAGCCCGACAGGCAGCTCCTACGAGCAGTACTTC. Supplemented by reference TRBV5-6 and TRBJ2-7, the full variable domain reads DAGVTQSPTHLIKTRGQQVTLRCSPKSGHDTVSWYQQALGQGPQFIFQYYEEEERQRGNFPDRFSGHQFPNYSSELNVNALLLGDSALYLCASSPTGSSYEQYFGPGTRLTVT.

This rearrangement joins TRBV11-2 to TRBJ1-5; 7 bases align to TRBD1. Germline V gene sequence: CDR1 SGHAT, CDR2 FQNNGV. The CDR3 is 13 amino acids. After removal of 5 bases from V and 7 bases from J, the junction contained 5 bases not matched to a gene. CDR3 sequence (DNA): TGTGCCAGCAGCCTGACAGGGCAACAGCCCCAGCATTTT. It translates to CASSLTGQQPQHF. The full variable domain, rest sourced from reference TRBV11-2 and TRBJ1-5, is EAGVAQSPRYKIIEKRQSVAFWCNPISGHATLYWYQQILGQGPKLLIQFQNNGVVDDSQLPKDRFSAERLKGVDSTLKIQPAKLEDSAVYLCASSLTGQQPQHFGDGTRLSIL.

The chain couples TRBV7-2 to TRBJ2-7; 11 nucleotides match TRBD1. In germline, CDR1 is SGHTA, CDR2 FQGNSA. This CDR3 comprises 16 residues. V gave up 5 bases and J gave up 3 bases; unmatched junction bases: 9. CDR3 sequence reads: CASSARRGQGVYEQYF. CDR3 DNA: TGTGCCAGCAGCGCCCGGCGGGGACAGGGGGTCTACGAGCAGTACTTC.

The chain combines TRBV14 with TRBJ2-1; D is possibly TRBD2 (7 bases). The CDR3 sequence is 17 residues long. The ends were cut back, 4 bases at V and 0 bases at J, with 16 bases in the middle. Germline V gene data show CDR1 as SGHDN and CDR2 as FVKESK. This CDR3 is CASSPRGGLSSYNEQFF. Written as DNA, the CDR3 is TGTGCCAGCAGCCCGAGGGGGGGTCTCAGCTCCTACAATGAGCAGTTCTTC.

The DNA of the CDR3 is TGTGCCAGCAGTCCCGGGACTAGCGGGGACAATGAGCAGTTCTTC. Amino acid sequence: CASSPGTSGDNEQFF. V gene TRBV6-9 combines with J gene TRBJ2-1, with 13 bases fitting TRBD2. The CDR3 length is 15 residues. V lost 5 bases, J lost 5 bases, and 3 bases stayed unmatched. Germline V lookup: CDR1 MNHGY, CDR2 SVAAGI.

This chain links TRBV19 with TRBJ2-1, with 8 bases identical to TRBD2. This CDR3 contains 15 residues. The germline CDR1 and CDR2 sequences are LNHDA and SQIVND (reference sequence). V trimming: 10 bases; J trimming: 7 bases; junction bases outside the gene matches: 15. The DNA for the CDR3 is TGTGCCATTGGGAGCGGGAGCTTATCTTGGAATGAGCAGTTCTTC. Its translation is CAIGSGSLSWNEQFF.

The chain links TRBV2 to TRBJ2-7; 11 bases line up with TRBD2. The CDR3 is 15 residues long. Germline V gives CDR1 SNHLY, CDR2 FYNNEI. The trim removed 5 bases at V and 3 bases at J, leaving 6 bases unmatched. CDR3 DNA: TGTGCCAGCAGTCAGACCGGGACTAGCGGCTACGAGCAGTACTTC. Translation: CASSQTGTSGYEQYF.

This chain uses TRBV7-2 with TRBJ1-6; D perhaps matches TRBD1 (6 bases). With 2 bases removed from V and 5 bases from J, the gap between germline ends came to 10 bases. The CDR3 sequence is 15 residues long. Germline V gene lookup returns CDR1 SGHTA and CDR2 FQGNSA. The CDR3 DNA reads TGTGCCAGCAGCTTACCGGCAGGGGATAATTCACCCCTCCACTTT. Encoded protein: CASSLPAGDNSPLHF. The variable domain in full, completed from reference TRBV7-2 and TRBJ1-6, reads GAGVSQSPSNKVTEKGKDVELRCDPISGHTALYWYRQSLGQGLEFLIYFQGNSAPDKSGLPSDRFSAERTGGSVSTLTIQRTQQEDSAVYLCASSLPAGDNSPLHFGNGTRLTVT.

J is TRBJ2-2 and V is TRBV5-6; 7 bases map to TRBD2. After removal of 4 bases from V and 6 bases from J, the junction contained 3 bases not matched to a gene. Germline V CDR1 and CDR2: SGHDT, YYEEEE. The CDR3 is 13 amino acids. CDR3 bases: TGTGCCAGCAGCCGGGGGGTATCCGGGGAGCTGTTTTTT. This encodes CASSRGVSGELFF.